The 28 T cell receptor beta chains reported below all come from one sample, sequenced in a study of blood T cell repertoires in COVID-19. Clones were read by immunoSEQ multiplex PCR, and TCRdb kept only the in-frame ones, dropping some. The sample shows about 290,000 clones, 89% of them seen only once. The material sequenced was peripheral blood. The source is a woman in her forties who had recovered from COVID-19.

A word on this clone: The sample has other DNA sequences that encode this CDR3 too. This chain uses TRBV7-8 with TRBJ1-5; D is possibly TRBD1 (5 bases). V lost 2 bases, J lost 2 bases, and 10 bases lay in between. The CDR3 spans 15 residues. Germline V gene sequence: CDR1 SGHVS, CDR2 FQNEAQ. CDR3 coding DNA: TGTGCCAGCAGCTTACAAGGGGTAGGCAATCAGCCCCAGCATTTT. Its protein product is CASSLQGVGNQPQHF.

This rearrangement joins TRBV28 to TRBJ2-1; 8 nucleotides agree with TRBD2. The trim removed 5 bases at V and 8 bases at J, leaving 11 bases unmatched. This CDR3 spans 15 amino acids. The germline V gene encodes CDR1 MDHEN and CDR2 SYDVKM. The CDR3 reads CASSAPGLGEYEQFF. The CDR3 nucleotides are TGTGCCAGCAGTGCTCCGGGACTAGGAGAGTATGAGCAGTTCTTC.

The chain joins TRBV5-1 to TRBJ2-1; TRBD2 matches 15 bases. The CDR3 extends over 18 amino acids. CDR1 and CDR2 from the germline V gene are SGHRS and YFSETQ. After removal of 4 bases from V and 2 bases from J, the junction contained 7 bases not matched to a gene. CDR3 DNA: TGCGCCAGCAGCCGGACCAGGACTAGCGGGAGGGCCTACAATGAGCAGTTCTTC. As protein: CASSRTRTSGRAYNEQFF. Full variable domain (missing parts from reference TRBV5-1 and TRBJ2-1): KAGVTQTPRYLIKTRGQQVTLSCSPISGHRSVSWYQQTPGQGLQFLFEYFSETQRNKGNFPGRFSGRQFSNSRSEMNVSTLELGDSALYLCASSRTRTSGRAYNEQFFGPGTRLTVL.

The chain carries TRBV7-9 and TRBJ2-5; 14 bases match TRBD2. V gave up 5 bases and J gave up 7 bases; unmatched junction bases: 9. CDR1 and CDR2 (germline): SEHNR, FQNEAQ (reference sequence). The CDR3 contains 16 residues. The CDR3 region has the DNA TGTGCCAGCAGCAAATCCGGGACTAGCGGGAGAGGGACCCAGTACTTC. Translating it yields CASSKSGTSGRGTQYF.

This chain joins TRBV4-2 and TRBJ2-7, with D possibly matching TRBD2 (5 bases). The CDR3 runs to 15 residues. V lost 2 bases, J lost 2 bases, and 13 bases lay in between. Germline CDR1 LGHNA, CDR2 YNFKEQ. CDR3 loop: CASSQNGKAPYEQYF. The CDR3 DNA reads as TGTGCCAGCAGCCAAAACGGGAAGGCTCCCTACGAGCAGTACTTC.

The rearrangement links TRBV24-1 to TRBJ2-1; the D gene is possibly TRBD1 (5 bases). This CDR3 is 14 amino acids long. V lost 3 bases, J lost 8 bases, and 13 bases lay in between. Germline values: CDR1 KGHDR, CDR2 SFDVKD. The CDR3: CATSDGRVLHEQFF. The CDR3 bases are TGTGCCACCAGTGATGGCAGGGTTCTGCATGAGCAGTTCTTC.

This chain joins TRBV3-1 (or the pseudogene TRBV3-2) and TRBJ2-5; no definite D call. Per germline, CDR1 LGHDT and CDR2 YNNKEL (reference sequence). Trimming pared 0 bases from V and 7 bases from J, leaving 12 bases between. The CDR3 covers 14 residues. The CDR3 DNA reads TGTGCCAGCAGCCAAGAGGTCAGACCAGGGACCCAGTACTTC. It is translated as CASSQEVRPGTQYF.

The chain joins TRBV29-1 to TRBJ2-1; D unclear. Deletions cut 4 bases from V and 6 bases from J, with 13 bases between. Germline V lookup: CDR1 SQVTM, CDR2 ANQGSEA. This CDR3 spans 13 amino acids. The CDR3 DNA reads TGCAGCGTTGTAGGTGGGTCTAGCAATGAGCAGTTCTTC. Its protein is CSVVGGSSNEQFF.

The chain is built from TRBV2 and TRBJ2-1; TRBD2 agrees at 8 bases. The germline CDR1 and CDR2 sequences are SNHLY and FYNNEI. CDR3 size: 17 residues. Trimming removed 4 bases from V and 6 bases from J; junction bases left unmatched: 14. The CDR3 DNA reads as TGTGCCAGCAGTGCTCCGGGGGGACTAGAGGGCCTCAATGAGCAGTTCTTC. Translated: CASSAPGGLEGLNEQFF.

This chain uses TRBV7-8 with TRBJ1-5; no definite D call. Trimming took 1 base from V and 0 from J, leaving 10 bases between them. The CDR3 extends over 16 amino acids. Germline CDR1 and CDR2: SGHVS and FQNEAQ. The CDR3 sequence: CASSLGVRGSNQPQHF. The CDR3 nucleotides are TGTGCCAGCAGCTTAGGTGTCAGAGGTAGCAATCAGCCCCAGCATTTT. The entire variable domain, with the rest obtained from reference TRBV7-8 and TRBJ1-5, is as follows: GAGVSQSPRYKVAKRGQDVALRCDPISGHVSLFWYQQALGQGPEFLTYFQNEAQLDKSGLPSDRFFAERPEGSVSTLKIQRTQQEDSAVYLCASSLGVRGSNQPQHFGDGTRLSIL.

This chain uses TRBV4-1 with TRBJ2-7, with 11 bases aligning to TRBD2. The CDR3 runs to 14 residues. Trimming took 2 bases from V and 5 from J; bases not matched to a gene: 2. Germline values: CDR1 MGHRA, CDR2 YSYEKL. CDR3 in amino acids: CASSQPLAGDEQYF. The CDR3 nucleotides read TGCGCCAGCAGCCAACCACTAGCGGGAGACGAGCAGTACTTC.

In this sample, this clone turned up once. The chain has TRBV6-5 and TRBJ2-7, with 7 bases matching TRBD1. The junction had 16 bases not matched to a gene; V was cut back by 7 bases and J by 7 bases. The CDR3 extends over 15 amino acids. The germline V gene encodes CDR1 MNHEY and CDR2 SVGAGI. Here the CDR3 reads CASKITRDSPGEQYF. CDR3 DNA sequence: TGTGCCAGCAAGATTACGAGGGACAGTCCGGGGGAGCAGTACTTC.

This chain uses TRBV7-3 with TRBJ2-5; perhaps TRBD1 as D (5 bases). CDR3 length equals 15 residues. CDR1 is SGHTA and CDR2 is FQGTGA in the germline V gene. V dropped 0 bases and J dropped 4 bases, with 12 bases sitting between them. The CDR3 DNA is TGTGCCAGCAGCTTAACTGCAGGGAATGTAGAGACCCAGTACTTC. Translation: CASSLTAGNVETQYF.

The chain combines TRBV10-3 with TRBJ2-1, with 8 bases identical to TRBD2. The CDR3 covers 14 residues. Germline V gives CDR1 ENHRY, CDR2 SYGVKD. J lost 6 bases, V lost 9 bases, and 10 bases had no gene match. The DNA of the CDR3 is TGTGCCATAGGACTAGCAATTAGCGGCAATGAGCAGTTCTTC. As protein: CAIGLAISGNEQFF.

This chain joins TRBV7-9 and TRBJ2-3; 7 nucleotides align to TRBD2. Unmatched junction bases numbered 0, after V lost 1 base and J lost 2 bases. In germline, CDR1 is SEHNR, CDR2 FQNEAQ (reference sequence). CDR3 length: 14 amino acids. The CDR3 loop reads CASSLERDTDTQYF. Here the CDR3 DNA reads TGTGCCAGCAGCTTAGAGCGGGACACAGATACGCAGTATTTT. Looking up the rest from reference TRBV7-9 and TRBJ2-3 gives the full variable domain: DTGVSQNPRHKITKRGQNVTFRCDPISEHNRLYWYRQTLGQGPEFLTYFQNEAQLEKSRLLSDRFSAERPKGSFSTLEIQRTEQGDSAMYLCASSLERDTDTQYFGPGTRLTVL.

The rearrangement uses TRBV6-5 and TRBJ2-1; tentative D call: TRBD1 (6 bases). The germline gives CDR1 MNHEY, CDR2 SVGAGI. The V and J ends lost 6 bases and 9 bases respectively, with 9 bases between them. The CDR3 has 11 amino acids. The CDR3 nucleotides are TGTGCCAGCAGGAGACAGGCTGAGCAGTTCTTC. This translates into CASRRQAEQFF.

The chain uses TRBV7-9 and TRBJ2-5, with 8 positions matching TRBD1. CDR3 length equals 16 residues. J gave up 4 bases and V 2 bases, and 9 bases lay outside the gene matches. The germline gives CDR1 SEHNR, CDR2 FQNEAQ (reference sequence). In nucleotides, the CDR3 is TGTGCCAGCAGCTTAAGGCGCCAGGGGGCCCCAGAGACCCAGTACTTC. Translation gives CASSLRRQGAPETQYF.

The chain joins TRBV6-5 to TRBJ2-7, with a possible D match to TRBD2 (6 bases). Germline V CDR1 and CDR2: MNHEY, SVGAGI. The V end was cut by 2 bases, the J end by 4 bases, with 15 bases between. The CDR3 runs 15 residues. The CDR3 DNA is TGTGCCAGCAGTTACGCGGCCGGGAGCCAATACGAGCAGTACTTC. This translates into CASSYAAGSQYEQYF.

The V call is TRBV10-3, the J call TRBJ2-3, with D perhaps matching TRBD2 (5 bases). Germline values: CDR1 ENHRY, CDR2 SYGVKD. The CDR3 is 13 residues long. Trimming shortened V by 0 bases and J by 4 bases, and 5 bases separated the two germline ends. CDR3 sequence: CAISESGADTQYF. The CDR3 coding sequence is TGTGCCATCAGTGAGTCCGGGGCAGATACGCAGTATTTT.

V is TRBV27 and J is TRBJ2-7, with 7 bases matching TRBD1. The germline gives CDR1 MNHEY, CDR2 SMNVEV (reference sequence). This CDR3 comprises 12 residues. V lost 2 bases and J lost 6; bases outside the gene matches: 1. The CDR3 sequence: CASSLTGAEQYF. The CDR3 DNA reads as TGTGCCAGCAGTTTAACAGGGGCCGAGCAGTACTTC.

The V and J genes are TRBV19 and TRBJ1-6, with D possibly TRBD1 on 6 matching bases. The CDR3 consists of 14 residues. V shed 0 bases and J shed 9 bases, with 9 bases lying between them. Germline V gene sequence: CDR1 LNHDA, CDR2 SQIVND (reference sequence). The CDR3 sequence is CASSIDRGGSPLHF. CDR3 DNA: TGTGCCAGTAGTATAGACAGGGGCGGTTCACCCCTCCACTTT. The full variable domain, completed using reference TRBV19 and TRBJ1-6, is DGGITQSPKYLFRKEGQNVTLSCEQNLNHDAMYWYRQDPGQGLRLIYYSQIVNDFQKGDIAEGYSVSREKKESFPLTVTSAQKNPTAFYLCASSIDRGGSPLHFGNGTRLTVT.

V usage is TRBV5-1 and J usage is TRBJ2-1; 10 bases map to TRBD2. Trimming at V came to 5 bases and at J to 9 bases, leaving 8 bases not matched to a gene. Germline V gene data show CDR1 as SGHRS and CDR2 as YFSETQ. The CDR3 runs to 14 residues. The CDR3 DNA reads as TGCGCCAGCAGTTTCGCTAGCGGGAGTAGTGAGCAGTTCTTC. Translation: CASSFASGSSEQFF.

V and J are TRBV6-4 and TRBJ2-3, with 7 bases fitting TRBD2. After removal of 0 bases from V and 5 bases from J, the junction contained 5 bases not matched to a gene. Germline V gene lookup returns CDR1 MRHNA and CDR2 SNTAGT. This CDR3 comprises 15 residues. The CDR3 loop reads CASSDSPGREDTQYF. The CDR3 region has the DNA TGTGCCAGCAGTGACTCGCCGGGGAGGGAAGATACGCAGTATTTT.

The rearrangement uses TRBV18 and TRBJ1-4, with 7 bases fitting TRBD1. The CDR3 is made up of 16 amino acids. Germline CDR1 is KGHSH and CDR2 is LQKENI. J was trimmed by 2 bases and V by 3 bases; bases with no gene match: 6. Written as DNA, the CDR3 is TGTGCCAGCTCACCTGCGACAGGGAACACTAATGAAAAACTGTTTTTT. Amino acids: CASSPATGNTNEKLFF.

The rearrangement links TRBV28 to TRBJ1-5; 8 bases are a match to TRBD1. V trimming: 4 bases; J trimming: 0 bases; junction bases outside the gene matches: 5. Germline CDR1 reads MDHEN; CDR2 reads SYDVKM. CDR3 length: 16 residues. In DNA, the CDR3 is TGTGCCAGCAGTTCGACAGGGGACTATAGCAATCAGCCCCAGCATTTT. Translated: CASSSTGDYSNQPQHF.

The chain carries TRBV12-3 or TRBV12-4 and TRBJ1-4; D not certain. With 6 bases removed from V and 8 bases from J, the gap between germline ends came to 13 bases. The CDR3 runs to 13 residues. The CDR3 region is CASRAGLREKLFF. CDR3 coding DNA: TGTGCCAGCAGAGCGGGTTTAAGGGAAAAACTGTTTTTT.

The V gene is TRBV5-1, the J gene TRBJ2-7; TRBD2 aligns across 9 bases. J gave up 0 bases and V 0 bases, and 10 bases lay outside the gene matches. CDR1 SGHRS and CDR2 YFSETQ come from the germline V gene. The CDR3 has 18 amino acids. The DNA of the CDR3 is TGCGCCAGCAGCTTGGGTCCTAGCGGGACATCGAGCTCCTACGAGCAGTACTTC. Translation gives CASSLGPSGTSSSYEQYF.

The chain is built from TRBV11-3 and TRBJ2-7; D might be TRBD2 (6 bases). The germline V gene encodes CDR1 SGHNT and CDR2 YENEEA. The length of the CDR3 is 14 residues. V shed 5 bases and J shed 0 bases, with 11 bases lying between them. The CDR3 nucleotides read TGTGCCAGCAGCGGGTGGAGGGGCTCCTACGAGCAGTACTTC. Its translation is CASSGWRGSYEQYF.